The rows below give T cell receptor beta chains drawn from one sample of a study of blood T cell repertoires in COVID-19. Assay used: immunoSEQ multiplex PCR; TCRdb lists only in-frame clones, some missing. This table has about 130,000 clones, 84% appearing once. Material for sequencing was peripheral blood. These receptors originate from a young woman who had recovered from COVID-19. Each CDR3 is given with its conserved first and last residue. Fields, in order: V gene, D gene, J gene, clone size, CDR3 DNA, CDR3 protein. A D gene is named only where the DNA matches it firmly. Clone size is not always given. Where it is, it says once, few, many or a class for expanded clones.

TRBV7-8	NA	TRBJ1-1	large	TGTGCCAGCAGCTTAACAGATACAGGGTCGGACACTGAAGCTTTCTTT	CASSLTDTGSDTEAFF
TRBV15	NA	TRBJ2-3	NA	TGTGCCACCAGCAGAGATCTGGCGGGAAGTGGCACAGATACGCAGTATTTT	CATSRDLAGSGTDTQYF
TRBV27	TRBD1	TRBJ1-6	NA	TGTGCCAGCAGTTTGTCACTAACAGGGGCGAATTCACCCCTCCACTTT	CASSLSLTGANSPLHF
TRBV30	NA	TRBJ1-1	once	TGTGCCTGGAGTTTCCTCGGGAACACTGAAGCTTTCTTT	CAWSFLGNTEAFF
TRBV7-9	NA	TRBJ2-2	NA	TGTGCCAGCAGCTTAGTCACCGGGAGCTACAACACCGGGGAGCTGTTTTTT	CASSLVTGSYNTGELFF
TRBV6-1	NA	TRBJ1-6	few	TGTGCCAGCAGTGAGGGGGCAGATAATTCACCCCTCCACTTT	CASSEGADNSPLHF
TRBV3-1/TRBV3-2	NA	TRBJ1-2	NA	TGTGCCAGCAGCCGCGGACTGGCTAACTATGGCTACACCTTC	CASSRGLANYGYTF
TRBV6-4	TRBD2	TRBJ2-1	NA	TGTGCCAGCAGTGCTGGGACTAGCGGGGACAATGAGCAGTTCTTC	CASSAGTSGDNEQFF
TRBV7-7	NA	TRBJ2-2	NA	TGTGCTAGCAGCTTAGATCCCGGGAACACCGGGGAGCTGTTTTTT	CASSLDPGNTGELFF
TRBV2	NA	TRBJ1-2	NA	TGTGCCAGCAGTCCGAAAAGTAGCGGGGACAACTATGGCTACACCTTC	CASSPKSSGDNYGYTF
TRBV27	TRBD2	TRBJ2-1	NA	TGTGCCAGCCGTTTAAGGGGACTAGCGGGAGACGAGCAGTTCTTC	CASRLRGLAGDEQFF
TRBV7-2	NA	TRBJ2-7	NA	TGTGCCAGCAGCTTATTTCTCTCCTCCTACGAGCAGTACTTC	CASSLFLSSYEQYF
TRBV12-5	TRBD1	TRBJ2-1	once	TGTGCTAGTGGTTTGGGGGACAGGGCCGGCAATGAGCAGTTCTTC	CASGLGDRAGNEQFF
TRBV7-3	TRBD1	TRBJ1-1	few	TGTGCCAGCAGCTTAACTTGGACAGGGAACACTGAAGCTTTCTTT	CASSLTWTGNTEAFF
TRBV7-3	NA	TRBJ2-1	NA	TGTGCCAGCAGCTTATATCTTGGGGCCGGTGAGCAGTTCTTC	CASSLYLGAGEQFF
TRBV7-9	TRBD1	TRBJ1-5	NA	TGTGCCAGCAGCTCGGACCGGGACAGGGGACCGAATCAGCCCCAGCATTTT	CASSSDRDRGPNQPQHF
TRBV4-1	NA	TRBJ1-2	NA	TGCGCCAGCAGCCAAGGAAGAGGTTCCTATGGCTACACCTTC	CASSQGRGSYGYTF
TRBV19	TRBD1	TRBJ2-7	few	TGTGCCAGTAGCCCGGGACAGCAATACGAGCAGTACTTC	CASSPGQQYEQYF
TRBV30	TRBD1	TRBJ1-4	NA	TGTGCCTGGTCTACAGGGGGTGATGAAAAACTGTTTTTT	CAWSTGGDEKLFF
TRBV5-6	TRBD2	TRBJ2-7	few	TGTGCCAGCAGCCTTAACCCCGGGACTAGCGTGACCTACGAGCAGTACTTC	CASSLNPGTSVTYEQYF
TRBV18	NA	TRBJ1-1	NA	TGTGCCAGCTCACCAAATACGCTAGAATTCGGAGGGAACACTGAAGCTTTCTTT	CASSPNTLEFGGNTEAFF
TRBV5-1	NA	TRBJ1-4	NA	TGCGCCAGCAGCCACTTGGCCCCCGGACAGAAAAATGAAAAACTGTTTTTT	CASSHLAPGQKNEKLFF
TRBV5-1	TRBD1	TRBJ1-1	NA	TGCGCCAGCAGCTTGCGACAGGGTGGCACTGAAGCTTTCTTT	CASSLRQGGTEAFF
TRBV15	TRBD1	TRBJ1-1	NA	TGTGCCACCAGCAGAGATCAGGGGGCGAGGTCAGCCTTTTTT	CATSRDQGARSAFF
TRBV29-1	NA	TRBJ2-4	NA	TGCAGCGTTGCTACCCCTCCTCTAGCCAAAAACATTCAGTACTTC	CSVATPPLAKNIQYF
TRBV7-7	NA	TRBJ2-5	few	TGTGCTAGCACCCCCCATGGGGCTTCCAAAGAGACCCAGTACTTC	CASTPHGASKETQYF
TRBV19	TRBD1	TRBJ2-1	NA	TGTGCCAGTAGTATCGACAGGGGATCCTACAATGAGCAGTTCTTC	CASSIDRGSYNEQFF
TRBV6-2/TRBV6-3	TRBD2	TRBJ2-7	NA	TGTGCCAGCAGTCGACTAGCGGGAGACTTCTACGAGCAGTACTTC	CASSRLAGDFYEQYF
TRBV12-5	NA	TRBJ1-2	NA	TGTGCTAGTGGCACCGGAGCCAGCCAGTATGGCTACACCTTC	CASGTGASQYGYTF
TRBV2	TRBD2	TRBJ2-3	once	TGTGCCAGCAGTGAAAGAGTTCTAGCGGGGGATATTAAACATACGCAGTATTTT	CASSERVLAGDIKHTQYF
TRBV9	TRBD2	TRBJ2-3	NA	TGTGCCAGCAGCCCGCGGGAGGGGGGGGGAGATACGCAGTATTTT	CASSPREGGGDTQYF
TRBV5-6	NA	TRBJ2-7	NA	TGTGCCAGCAGCCTGTTGACAGGGAGGAACGAGCAGTACTTC	CASSLLTGRNEQYF